One sample yielded the 4 T cell receptor beta chains listed below, sequenced in a study of blood T cell repertoires in COVID-19. Profiling relied on immunoSEQ multiplex PCR, and the TCRdb table lists in-frame clones only, not all of them. This table holds approximately 260,000 clones, roughly 88% found once. The sequencing sample was made of peripheral blood. These receptors came from a woman in her 70s with acute or convalescent COVID-19.

This clone has only one observation. The chain is built from TRBV3-1 (or the pseudogene TRBV3-2) and TRBJ2-3; TRBD1 agrees at 10 bases. Germline CDR1 and CDR2: LGHDT and YNNKEL (reference sequence). The CDR3 totals 13 residues. Trimming cost V 8 bases and J 3 bases; bases outside gene matches: 2. CDR3 loop: CASRQGATDTQYF. CDR3 nucleotide sequence: TGTGCCAGCCGACAGGGGGCGACAGATACGCAGTATTTT.

The chain is built from TRBV6-5 and TRBJ2-7; D may be TRBD2 (6 bases). This CDR3 region has 13 residues. Germline loops: CDR1 MNHEY, CDR2 SVGAGI. Deletions cut 9 bases from V and 2 bases from J, with 14 bases between. CDR3 loop: CASGVGGAYEQYF. Written as DNA, the CDR3 is TGTGCCAGTGGGGTGGGGGGAGCCTACGAGCAGTACTTC.

The chain is built from TRBV11-2 and TRBJ1-6, with unresolved D. V was cut by 5 bases and J by 0 bases, with 11 bases left in between. Germline-derived CDR1 and CDR2 are SGHAT and FQNNGV. The CDR3 extends over 16 amino acids. For the CDR3, the DNA is TGTGCCAGCAGCATGAGAGATAGCTCCTATAATTCACCCCTCCACTTT. It codes for CASSMRDSSYNSPLHF.

This sequence joins TRBV7-9 and TRBJ1-5, with D unclear. This CDR3 spans 18 amino acids. V was clipped by 6 bases and J by 0 bases, with 21 bases between them. Germline CDR1 SEHNR, CDR2 FQNEAQ (reference sequence). DNA of the CDR3: TGTGCCAGCAGGGGCCGGCAGCGGTCTAATTATAGCAATCAGCCCCAGCATTTT. Translating gives CASRGRQRSNYSNQPQHF.